The T cell receptor (beta chain) under discussion was sequenced for a study of shared T cell receptors in the human thymus. Using immunoSEQ multiplex PCR, the repertoire was profiled, and TCRdb retains in-frame clones only, with some absent. The top ten clones hold approximately 0.01% of a sample with about 660,000 clones, more than 75% of them seen once. The CDR3 totals 16 residues. V lost 1 base and J lost 2; bases outside the gene matches: 4. Germline CDR1 and CDR2: SGHRS and YFSETQ. These same records also appear under a second study, on human thymus T cells. That study adds: Corrective cardiac operations yielded the resected thymus tissue.

This TCR was sampled from a boy under three years old with a congenital heart defect. What was sequenced was thymocytes. The chain combines TRBV5-1 with TRBJ2-4; 9 positions agree with TRBD2. The CDR3 DNA reads TGCGCCAGCAGCTTGATTAGCGGGAGAACCAAAAACATTCAGTACTTC. As protein: CASSLISGRTKNIQYF.